A selection of T cell receptor beta chains follows, all from one sample in a study of cytomegalovirus exposure and HLA in healthy donors. Measured with immunoSEQ multiplex PCR; TCRdb has only the in-frame clones, and not every one. This table has around 110,000 clones, 77% appearing once. The sequenced sample consisted of PBMCs. These receptors all come from a male donor in good health and CMV-seronegative. The CDR3 runs from the conserved cysteine through the conserved F or W. The order of the fields is D gene, J gene, V gene, CDR3 protein. D genes are given only for firm matches.

>TRBD1|TRBJ1-5|TRBV2
CASSALDRGGNQPQHF
>-|TRBJ1-1|TRBV5-1
CASSLGGPGTEAFF
>TRBD1|TRBJ2-7|TRBV7-7
CASAKLPNRDRGYEQYF
>-|TRBJ1-2|TRBV5-1
CASSPVRGGGYTF
>TRBD2|TRBJ2-1|TRBV5-1
CASSLDATSGPYNEQFF
>-|TRBJ1-1|TRBV6-1
CASNNYPLNTEAFF
>TRBD1|TRBJ2-7|TRBV19
CASSPGTGLYEQYF
>-|TRBJ1-1|TRBV5-4
CASSWGEPRRLNTEAFF
>TRBD1|TRBJ2-5|TRBV28
CASSLIPGTGQETQYF
>TRBD1|TRBJ1-2|TRBV18
CASSRTGTLGYTF
>-|TRBJ2-3|TRBV28
CASSFRRTLRTDTQYF
>TRBD1|TRBJ2-7|TRBV27
CASSLRDRSYEQYF
>TRBD1|TRBJ2-2|TRBV28
CASRGTANTGELFF
>TRBD2|-|TRBV6-6
CASRGLAGADEQYF
>-|-|TRBV7-2
CASSLVTIDYEQYF
>TRBD1|TRBJ1-5|TRBV27
CASSPMTGFNQPQHF
>-|TRBJ2-7|TRBV5-5
CASSSSPNYEQYF
>TRBD1|TRBJ1-5|TRBV7-2
CASSLAGGSQPQHF
>TRBD2|TRBJ2-1|TRBV11-2
CASSPGGNEQFF
>TRBD1|TRBJ1-5|TRBV18
CASRRGQNSNQPQHF
>TRBD2|TRBJ2-7|TRBV29-1
CSVTGTSGRVTEQYF
>-|TRBJ1-1|TRBV5-1
CASSSSFRTDQLNTEAFF
>-|TRBJ1-3|TRBV11-2
CASGTGSRNTIYF
>-|TRBJ1-6|TRBV6-5
CASSPDRNSPLHF
>-|TRBJ2-7|TRBV29-1
CSVVWQGTPYEQYF
>-|TRBJ1-1|TRBV6-1
CASSDLGLMNTEAFF
>-|TRBJ2-2|TRBV2
CASSAVKGRSGELFF
>-|TRBJ1-5|TRBV7-9
CASSPGGNQPQHF
>-|TRBJ1-1|TRBV5-6
CASSTLTGAVNTEAFF
>-|TRBJ2-5|TRBV5-1
CASSSPTLEETQYF
>-|TRBJ2-5|TRBV18
CASSPGIQETQYF
>TRBD2|TRBJ2-5|TRBV5-1
CASSLWSPERREGTYQETQYF
>-|TRBJ2-1|TRBV2
CASKIRQYNEQFF
>TRBD2|TRBJ2-7|TRBV9
CASSERESGRYNEQYF
>TRBD1|TRBJ1-4|TRBV10-3
CAIRGTGSESKLFF
>-|TRBJ2-4|TRBV5-6
CASSPGGPAKNIQYF
>-|TRBJ1-1|TRBV30
CAWKDRPEAFF
>-|TRBJ1-2|TRBV5-6
CASSLGQGRYGYTF
>TRBD1|TRBJ1-2|TRBV10-3
CAIRGDRGGGYTF
>-|TRBJ1-4|TRBV4-1
CASSQDLAKKLFF
>TRBD1|TRBJ1-2|TRBV5-1
CASSSGTGGNYGYTF
>-|TRBJ1-4|TRBV5-8
CASSVVMPDSENEKLFF
>-|TRBJ1-2|TRBV9
CASGGTGREDYGYTF
>TRBD2|TRBJ2-7|TRBV10-1
CASSVLALAGVSYEQYF
>-|TRBJ2-1|TRBV5-1
CASSISFVGSYNEQFF
>TRBD2|TRBJ2-7|TRBV7-8
CASSLVGLAVTYEQYF
>-|TRBJ2-1|TRBV10-3
CPEVRGSPGNEQFF